The 9 T cell receptor beta chains presented below share a single source sample, sequenced in a study of Ad26.COV2.S vaccination and SARS-CoV-2 variants. The assay was immunoSEQ multiplex PCR, and TCRdb's table has in-frame clones only and misses some. The sample includes 300,000 to 350,000 clones, 75% to 90% of them seen just once. The treatment was: over 15 received Ad26.COV2.S at low or high dose, single or two shots; five or six received placebo; per-sample allocation not given. Material that was analyzed had been drawn on day 63 after the first vaccine or placebo injection. The sequencing used peripheral blood, collected in a trial of Ad26.COV2.S vaccine versus placebo. These receptors all come from a person aged 18-65 years who received the Ad26.COV2.S COVID-19 vaccine or a placebo.

The V call is TRBV11-2, the J call TRBJ1-6; D call uncertain. Per germline, CDR1 SGHAT and CDR2 FQNNGV. The CDR3 totals 13 residues. V dropped 0 bases and J dropped 10 bases, with 7 bases sitting between them. The CDR3 is CASSLERLSPLHF. The CDR3 DNA sequence: TGTGCCAGCAGCTTAGAGAGACTGTCACCCCTCCACTTT.

The rearrangement links TRBV12-5 to TRBJ2-1, with D possibly matching TRBD1 (6 bases). The V gene lost 2 bases and the J gene lost 15 bases, with 20 bases spanning the gap. The CDR3 consists of 14 residues. CDR1 LGHNT and CDR2 FRNRAP come from the germline V gene. Written as DNA, the CDR3 is TGTGCTAGTGGTTTGTTTTTACAGGGCTCCCCTGTGTTCTTC. Translating it yields CASGLFLQGSPVFF.

This rearrangement joins TRBV15 to TRBJ2-1, with 7 bases that match TRBD1. V was pared by 2 bases and J by 1 base, with 8 bases of the junction left unmatched. The CDR3 sequence is 17 residues long. Germline CDR1 and CDR2: LNHNV and YYDKDF (reference sequence). The CDR3 here is CATSRTRGQGSYNEQFF. CDR3 bases: TGTGCCACCAGCAGAACTAGGGGGCAGGGGTCCTACAATGAGCAGTTCTTC.

The chain uses TRBV6-2 or TRBV6-3 and TRBJ2-3, with a weak D call TRBD1 (6 bases). V was shortened by 5 bases and J by 8 bases, with 14 bases between the two germline ends. The CDR3 is made up of 13 amino acids. Germline assignment: CDR1 MNHEY and CDR2 SVGEGT. Here the CDR3 DNA reads TGTGCCAGCAGTCAACAGGGTTTAGGTACGCAGTATTTT. Protein sequence: CASSQQGLGTQYF.

A single count supports this clone. The genes are TRBV7-9 and TRBJ2-7; 10 nucleotides align to TRBD1. In germline, CDR1 is SEHNR, CDR2 FQNEAQ (reference sequence). Trimming cost V 4 bases and J 11 bases; bases outside gene matches: 8. The CDR3 contains 13 residues. The CDR3 DNA follows: TGTGCCAGCAGCTCCCTTGGGACAGGGGCCGAGTACTTC. Encoded protein: CASSSLGTGAEYF.

This chain links TRBV27 with TRBJ2-1; 7 bases line up with TRBD2. Germline assignment: CDR1 MNHEY and CDR2 SMNVEV (reference sequence). J gave up 6 bases and V 5 bases, and 16 bases lay outside the gene matches. The CDR3 runs to 17 residues. CDR3 sequence reads: CASSASLWAGEVNEQFF. For the CDR3, the DNA is TGTGCCAGCAGTGCCTCCTTATGGGCGGGAGAGGTCAATGAGCAGTTCTTC.

This chain connects TRBV18 to TRBJ2-5; maybe TRBD1 (6 bases). V lost 5 bases to trimming and J lost 4 bases, with 14 bases between them. The germline CDR1 and CDR2 sequences are KGHSH and LQKENI. This CDR3 region has 14 residues. The CDR3 DNA reads as TGTGCCAGCTCATTAGGGGGTCCGGGAGAGACCCAGTACTTC. This sequence encodes CASSLGGPGETQYF.

V is TRBV5-4 and J is TRBJ1-1; D unresolved. Germline V lookup: CDR1 SGHNT, CDR2 YYREEE (reference sequence). Trimming left V 2 bases short and J 2 bases short, with 10 bases between. The CDR3 is made up of 14 amino acids. As DNA, the CDR3 is TGTGCCAGCAGCTTAAGCCAATCCAACACTGAAGCTTTCTTT. Protein: CASSLSQSNTEAFF.

The rearrangement joins TRBV5-1 to TRBJ1-6; D unclear. V lost 4 bases, J lost 6 bases, and 11 bases lay in between. The CDR3 loop spans 14 amino acids. Germline lookup yields CDR1 SGHRS and CDR2 YFSETQ. The CDR3 DNA follows: TGCGCCAGCAGCCTACAGCAGTTTAATTCACCCCTCCACTTT. As protein: CASSLQQFNSPLHF.